This TCR beta chain came from a study of long-term antiretroviral therapy in people with HIV. This clone was counted once. Its antigen remains unknown. Study-level points and caveats: Upon ART, diversity increased but remained lower than transplant donor controls.

Cryopreserved PBMC, at roughly 0.85-11 million per sample, were present before DNA extraction. V lost 6 bases and J lost 7, with 20 bases in between. Germline-derived CDR1 and CDR2 are SGHDT and YYEEEE. This CDR3 is built from 15 residues. Sequencing used immunoSEQ v3.0 at survey level. Sequencing efforts were directed toward about 40,000-50,000 T-cell genomes per sample. The data were produced by immunoSEQ multiplex PCR, yet TCRdb's version contains in-frame clones alone and is incomplete. The sample includes some 15,000 clones, about 88% of them seen just once. The chain employs TRBV5-6 and TRBJ2-1, with a tentative D call TRBD1 (5 bases). The receptor was derived from a man aged 18 to 29 with HIV. Specimen: unsorted PBMCs, collected 0.1 years after starting antiretroviral therapy. This CDR3 is CASIPQGASGNEQFF. CDR3 nucleotides: TGTGCCAGCATCCCTCAAGGGGCATCGGGTAATGAGCAGTTCTTC.